Below, 14 T cell receptor beta chains from the same sample are listed, as sequenced in a study of vaccination and CD4 T cells after COVID-19. The assay that was used to sequence DNA from cultured CD4+ T cells was the Oncomine TCR Beta short-read assay. TCRdb used MiXCR to reprocess the PCR reads, holding one entry per CDR3 protein. Altogether 13,000 or so distinct CDR3 sequences are present, roughly 60% being singletons, with the ten largest covering less than 20%. Described treatment: roughly ten-day PBMC culture with coronavirus spike peptide pools or control peptides (ViraFEST assay). Their antigens remain unidentified. Specimen: cultured CD4+ T cells from blood, collected after SARS-CoV-2 vaccination. The receptor set was obtained from a human donor with COVID-19.

The rearrangement links TRBV7-6 to TRBJ1-1; unclear D gene. CDR1 and CDR2 from the germline V gene are SGHVS and FNYEAQ. This CDR3 region has 14 residues. Deletions cut 1 base from V and 1 base from J, with 7 bases between. The CDR3 sequence is CASSLDPGNTEAFF. The DNA of the CDR3 is TGTGCCAGCAGCTTAGATCCAGGGAACACTGAAGCTTTCTTT. The whole variable domain, filled in from reference TRBV7-6 and TRBJ1-1, reads GAGVSQSPRYKVTKRGQDVALRCDPISGHVSLYWYRQALGQGPEFLTYFNYEAQQDKSGLPNDRFSAERPEGSISTLTIQRTEQRDSAMYRCASSLDPGNTEAFFGQGTRLTVV.

V usage is TRBV19 and J usage is TRBJ1-5; TRBD1 matches at 9 bases. Germline-derived CDR1 and CDR2 are LNHDA and SQIVND (reference sequence). Trimming at V came to 3 bases and at J to 2 bases, leaving 5 bases not matched to a gene. The CDR3 loop spans 16 amino acids. This CDR3 reads CASSMWGQGGNQPQHF. Here the CDR3 DNA reads TGTGCCAGTAGTATGTGGGGACAGGGTGGCAATCAGCCCCAGCATTTT. Full variable domain (rest looked up from reference TRBV19 and TRBJ1-5): DGGITQSPKYLFRKEGQNVTLSCEQNLNHDAMYWYRQDPGQGLRLIYYSQIVNDFQKGDIAEGYSVSREKKESFPLTVTSAQKNPTAFYLCASSMWGQGGNQPQHFGDGTRLSIL.

The V call is TRBV12-3 or TRBV12-4, the J call TRBJ1-2; a possible D gene is TRBD1 (6 bases). V shed 3 bases and J shed 4 bases, with 15 bases lying between them. This CDR3 is built from 15 residues. CDR3 nucleotides: TGTGCCAGCAGTTTGGGGGGGGCGTCCGCCTATGGCTACACCTTC. Amino acid sequence: CASSLGGASAYGYTF.

This clonotype was seen once. The chain uses TRBV5-1 and TRBJ1-2, with D unresolved. Germline V gives CDR1 SGHRS, CDR2 YFSETQ. Trimming took 4 bases from V and 0 from J, leaving 10 bases between them. This CDR3 has 14 residues. The CDR3 protein is CASSLDGSNYGYTF. The CDR3, as DNA: TGCGCCAGCAGCCTGGACGGCTCTAACTATGGCTACACCTTC.

This sequence joins TRBV7-3 and TRBJ1-1; D perhaps matches TRBD1 (5 bases). The CDR3 extends over 14 amino acids. Germline V CDR1 and CDR2: SGHTA, FQGTGA. V was shortened by 3 bases and J by 4 bases, with 12 bases between the two germline ends. The CDR3 reads CASSFGAGSTEAFF. The CDR3 bases are TGTGCCAGCAGCTTCGGGGCGGGGAGCACTGAAGCTTTCTTT.

V gene TRBV6-1 combines with J gene TRBJ2-7; D is unresolved. The CDR3 consists of 12 residues. In germline, CDR1 is MNHNS, CDR2 SASEGT. Trimming removed 6 bases from V and 3 bases from J, with 9 bases in between. CDR3 protein: CASSPTSYEQYF. CDR3 bases: TGTGCCAGCAGCCCTACAAGCTACGAGCAGTACTTC.

This clonotype was seen more than once but under ten times. CDR3 sequence reads: CSAPPGLANEQFF. Here the CDR3 DNA reads TGCAGTGCTCCTCCAGGACTAGCCAATGAGCAGTTCTTC. The chain couples TRBV20-1 to TRBJ2-1; TRBD2 matches at 8 bases. This CDR3 region has 13 residues. The germline gives CDR1 DFQATT, CDR2 SNEGSKA (reference sequence). Trimming took 5 bases from V and 6 from J; bases not matched to a gene: 6.

This clonotype counts as large. Here the CDR3 reads CASSQDHSTDTQYF. Here the CDR3 DNA reads TGTGCCAGCTCACAGGACCATAGCACAGATACGCAGTATTTT. V is TRBV7-9 and J is TRBJ2-3, with D possibly TRBD1 on 5 matching bases. The CDR3 is 14 residues long. Trimming removed 8 bases from V and 0 bases from J, with 12 bases in between. Germline lookup yields CDR1 SEHNR and CDR2 FQNEAQ (reference sequence).

The chain has TRBV27 and TRBJ1-6, with D uncertain. The CDR3 length is 13 residues. V lost 8 bases and J 7 bases, leaving 12 bases between the germline ends. Germline-derived CDR1 and CDR2 are MNHEY and SMNVEV (reference sequence). CDR3 DNA: TGTGCCAGCTGCGCCGGGAGGAATTCACCCCTCCACTTT. It translates to CASCAGRNSPLHF.

This clonotype was recorded a few times. This chain links TRBV6-4 with TRBJ1-1; D not certain. This CDR3 region has 13 residues. The V gene lost 3 bases and the J gene lost 1 base, with 6 bases spanning the gap. The V gene's germline CDR1 is MRHNA and CDR2 SNTAGT. The CDR3 bases are TGTGCCAGCAGTGAGGGGTCGAACACTGAAGCTTTCTTT. Translation: CASSEGSNTEAFF.

The chain is built from TRBV6-1 and TRBJ2-1; TRBD2 aligns across 9 bases. The CDR3 contains 16 residues. Germline assignment: CDR1 MNHNS and CDR2 SASEGT. V lost 5 bases to trimming and J lost 6 bases; unmatched junction nucleotides: 11. CDR3 sequence reads: CASSRGRVAVPNEQFF. CDR3 DNA sequence: TGTGCCAGCAGTCGCGGGAGGGTAGCGGTACCCAATGAGCAGTTCTTC.

CDR3 residues: CASSSGILGETQYF. Written as DNA, the CDR3 is TGTGCCAGTAGTAGCGGGATACTCGGAGAGACCCAGTACTTC. The rearrangement joins TRBV19 to TRBJ2-5; D may be TRBD2 (6 bases). The CDR3 is made up of 14 amino acids. Germline V lookup: CDR1 LNHDA, CDR2 SQIVND (reference sequence). V was clipped by 4 bases and J by 4 bases, with 13 bases between them.

The rearrangement links TRBV20-1 to TRBJ1-1; D unclear. The CDR3 covers 11 residues. Germline V gene data show CDR1 as DFQATT and CDR2 as SNEGSKA (reference sequence). As DNA, the CDR3 is TGCAATATACAGACGAACACTGAAGCTTTCTTT. Protein sequence: CNIQTNTEAFF.

Here the CDR3 reads CASSSGTGGDTEAFF. CDR3 nucleotide sequence: TGTGCCAGCTCGTCCGGGACAGGGGGCGACACTGAAGCTTTCTTT. The chain joins TRBV18 to TRBJ1-1; 12 positions agree with TRBD1. In germline, CDR1 is KGHSH, CDR2 LQKENI. The length of the CDR3 is 15 residues. The ends lost 6 bases at V and 3 bases at J; junction bases unmatched: 5.